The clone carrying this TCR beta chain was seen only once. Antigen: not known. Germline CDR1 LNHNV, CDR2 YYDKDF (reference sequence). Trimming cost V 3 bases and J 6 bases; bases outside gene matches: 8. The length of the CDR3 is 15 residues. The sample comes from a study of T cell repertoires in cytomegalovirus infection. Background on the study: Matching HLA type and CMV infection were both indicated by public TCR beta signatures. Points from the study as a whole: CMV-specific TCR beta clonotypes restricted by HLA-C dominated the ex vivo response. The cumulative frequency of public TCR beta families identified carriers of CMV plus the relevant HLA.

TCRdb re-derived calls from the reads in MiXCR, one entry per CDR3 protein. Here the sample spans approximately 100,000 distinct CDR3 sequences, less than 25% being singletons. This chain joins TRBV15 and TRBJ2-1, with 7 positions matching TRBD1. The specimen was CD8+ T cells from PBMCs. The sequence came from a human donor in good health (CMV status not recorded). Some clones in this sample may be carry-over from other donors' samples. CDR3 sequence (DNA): TGTGCCACCAGCAGGGACAGGTCCACCGTCAATGAGCAGTTCTTC. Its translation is CATSRDRSTVNEQFF.